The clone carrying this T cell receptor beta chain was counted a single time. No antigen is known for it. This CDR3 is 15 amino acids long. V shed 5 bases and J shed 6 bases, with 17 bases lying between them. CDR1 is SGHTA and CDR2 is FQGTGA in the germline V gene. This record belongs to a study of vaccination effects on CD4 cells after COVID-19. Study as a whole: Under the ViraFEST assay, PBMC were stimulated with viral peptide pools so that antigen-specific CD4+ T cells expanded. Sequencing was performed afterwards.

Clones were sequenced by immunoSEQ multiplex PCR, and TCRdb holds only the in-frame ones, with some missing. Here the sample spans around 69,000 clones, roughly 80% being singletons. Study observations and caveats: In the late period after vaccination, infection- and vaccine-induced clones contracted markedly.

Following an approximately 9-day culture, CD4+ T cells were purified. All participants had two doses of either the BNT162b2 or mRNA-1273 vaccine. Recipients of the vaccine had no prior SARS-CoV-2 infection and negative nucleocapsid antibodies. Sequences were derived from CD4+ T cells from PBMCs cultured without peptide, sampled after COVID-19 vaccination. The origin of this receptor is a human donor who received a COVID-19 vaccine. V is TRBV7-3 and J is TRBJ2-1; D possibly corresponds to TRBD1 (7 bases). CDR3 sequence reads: CASSPQGGIGNEQFF. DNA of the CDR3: TGTGCCAGCAGCCCTCAGGGGGGAATAGGCAATGAGCAGTTCTTC.